The T cell receptor (beta chain) described here comes from a study of T cell changes during pregnancy in multiple sclerosis. The repertoire was sequenced with immunoSEQ multiplex PCR; TCRdb's copy has only in-frame clones and lacks some. The top ten clones hold 1.3% to 1.5% of a sample with about 87,000 clones, around 93% of them seen once. In the case of this clone: One end of the junction fails to match germline, which may point to a read error.

CDR1 is SQVTM, CDR2 ANQGSEA, per germline. This CDR3 comprises 11 residues. V usage is TRBV29-1 and J usage is TRBJ2-7, with TRBD1 identical over 9 bases. The input for sequencing was peripheral blood, taken in the third trimester of pregnancy. This receptor was identified in a female donor in good health, enrolled as a control in a pregnancy study. In DNA form, the CDR3 reads TGCAGCGTTGAAGGGGACAGGGATTCCCCCTTC. Translating gives CSVEGDRDSPF.